A selection of T cell receptor beta chains follows, all from one sample in a study of blood T cell repertoires in COVID-19. Sequencing was performed with immunoSEQ multiplex PCR; in TCRdb, only in-frame clones are kept and a portion is missing. The table lists over 60,000 clones, around 80% of them singletons. Sequenced material: peripheral blood. All receptors derive from a woman of 80 years or more with acute or convalescent COVID-19. The CDR3 runs from the conserved cysteine through the conserved F or W. The D gene is left open where the match is weak. Part of the rows lack a size; the others show once, few, many or a class for expanded clones.

d_call | j_call | clone_size | cdr3_length | v_call | cdr3_aa | cdr3_nt
NA | TRBJ2-7 | NA | 14 | TRBV6-6 | CASTRAGLTYEQYF | TGTGCCAGCACCAGGGCGGGACTCACTTACGAGCAGTACTTC
TRBD1 | TRBJ2-5 | NA | 13 | TRBV11-3 | CASSRTGVETQYF | TGTGCCAGCAGCCGTACAGGGGTGGAGACCCAGTACTTC
NA | TRBJ2-3 | few | 14 | TRBV27 | CASSKGRVTDTQYF | TGTGCCAGCAGTAAGGGCAGGGTCACAGATACGCAGTATTTT
NA | TRBJ2-7 | NA | 13 | TRBV5-6 | CASRDGLDYEQYF | TGTGCCAGCAGAGACGGACTCGACTACGAGCAGTACTTC
TRBD1 | TRBJ2-5 | few | 17 | TRBV6-1 | CASSVPRDRAYQETQYF | TGTGCCAGCAGTGTCCCCCGGGACAGGGCTTACCAAGAGACCCAGTACTTC
NA | TRBJ2-7 | NA | 14 | TRBV4-1 | CASSQVRGSYEQYF | TGCGCCAGCAGCCAAGTCAGGGGATCCTACGAGCAGTACTTC
NA | TRBJ1-1 | NA | 15 | TRBV6-5 | CASSYLGPRGTEAFF | TGTGCCAGCAGTTACTTGGGACCGCGGGGCACTGAAGCTTTCTTT
NA | TRBJ2-1 | NA | 15 | TRBV7-9 | CASAPSRNSYNEQFF | TGTGCCAGCGCCCCTTCGAGGAACTCCTACAATGAGCAGTTCTTC
NA | TRBJ1-5 | NA | 15 | TRBV4-1 | CASSQVQGINQPQHF | TGCGCCAGCAGCCAAGTGCAGGGAATCAATCAGCCCCAGCATTTT
NA | TRBJ1-3 | few | 12 | TRBV6-1 | CASSEALDTIYF | TGTGCCAGCAGTGAAGCTTTAGACACCATATATTTT